The 13 T cell receptor beta chains below all came from one sample that was sequenced in a study of blood T cell repertoires in COVID-19. TCRdb's copy holds only in-frame clones and misses some; the assay was immunoSEQ multiplex PCR. The sample lists 270,000 or so clones, 75% to 90% occurring once. The sequencing input was peripheral blood. All receptors derive from a human donor in a cohort sampled during active COVID-19.

The chain has TRBV19 and TRBJ1-1, with 7 bases fitting TRBD1. The CDR3 totals 14 residues. J gave up 2 bases and V 3 bases, and 3 bases lay outside the gene matches. Germline V gene lookup returns CDR1 LNHDA and CDR2 SQIVND (reference sequence). In DNA form, the CDR3 reads TGTGCCAGTAGTATCGACAGGGATAACACTGAAGCTTTCTTT. Amino acids: CASSIDRDNTEAFF.

This rearrangement joins TRBV10-3 to TRBJ2-3, with TRBD1 matching over 11 bases. With V trimmed by 8 bases and J by 3 bases, 4 bases remained unmatched. The CDR3 spans 14 residues. The germline CDR1 and CDR2 sequences are ENHRY and SYGVKD. CDR3 loop: CAIGTGGRTDTQYF. The CDR3 coding sequence is TGTGCCATCGGGACAGGGGGTAGGACAGATACGCAGTATTTT.

The V call is TRBV24-1, the J call TRBJ2-1; TRBD2 aligns across 9 bases. The CDR3 consists of 18 residues. Per the germline V gene, CDR1 is KGHDR and CDR2 is SFDVKD. V was pared by 1 base and J by 4 bases, with 10 bases of the junction left unmatched. The CDR3 region is CATSDFSGRGGIYNEQFF. In nucleotides, the CDR3 is TGTGCCACCAGTGATTTTTCGGGGCGGGGGGGAATATACAATGAGCAGTTCTTC.

This clone was observed a few times. V and J are TRBV5-1 and TRBJ2-7, with D tentatively TRBD1 (5 bases). CDR1 and CDR2 from the germline V gene are SGHRS and YFSETQ. The ends were cut back, 4 bases at V and 1 base at J, with 15 bases in the middle. The CDR3 is 15 residues long. The CDR3 DNA reads as TGCGCCAGCAGCCCCACAAAGGCAGGGTCCTACGAGCAGTACTTC. The encoded protein is CASSPTKAGSYEQYF.

The chain carries TRBV24-1 and TRBJ2-5, with TRBD2 identical over 13 bases. Per germline, CDR1 KGHDR and CDR2 SFDVKD. V lost 0 bases to trimming and J lost 1 base; unmatched junction nucleotides: 13. This CDR3 contains 21 residues. This CDR3 reads CATSDLRPGTSGDPSQETQYF. The CDR3 nucleotides are TGTGCCACCAGTGATTTGCGTCCCGGGACTAGCGGGGACCCGAGCCAAGAGACCCAGTACTTC.

V usage is TRBV18 and J usage is TRBJ2-7; 15 bases are shared with TRBD2. Germline trimming cut 3 bases from V and 0 bases from J; bases unmatched to any gene: 12. CDR3 length: 20 amino acids. Germline CDR1 KGHSH, CDR2 LQKENI. CDR3: CASSPLGLAGGPSGSYEQYF. Here the CDR3 DNA reads TGTGCCAGCTCACCCCTCGGACTAGCGGGAGGGCCCTCGGGCTCCTACGAGCAGTACTTC.

The CDR3 loop reads CASISGQGGPVGSYNEQFF. CDR3 in DNA: TGTGCCAGTATTTCGGGACAGGGGGGCCCAGTGGGCTCCTACAATGAGCAGTTCTTC. The J gene is TRBJ2-1, the V gene TRBV7-9; 11 bases fit TRBD1. CDR1 is SEHNR, CDR2 FQNEAQ, per germline (reference sequence). The CDR3 is 19 residues long. V lost 9 bases to trimming and J lost 0 bases; unmatched junction nucleotides: 16.

J is TRBJ2-5 and V is TRBV5-6; TRBD1 matches 10 bases. The CDR3 has 15 amino acids. From germline, CDR1 is SGHDT and CDR2 YYEEEE. V dropped 4 bases and J dropped 3; count of bases not matched to a gene: 6. The CDR3 DNA reads as TGTGCCAGCAGCACGGCCGGACAGGGGGAAGAGACCCAGTACTTC. It encodes CASSTAGQGEETQYF.

The chain has TRBV15 and TRBJ2-7; 11 bases align to TRBD2. The length of the CDR3 is 13 residues. Per the germline V gene, CDR1 is LNHNV and CDR2 is YYDKDF (reference sequence). Germline trimming cut 3 bases from V and 5 bases from J; bases unmatched to any gene: 0. CDR3 sequence: CATSRGLADEQYF. The CDR3 region has the DNA TGTGCCACCAGCAGGGGACTAGCGGACGAGCAGTACTTC.

This chain uses TRBV7-2 with TRBJ2-1, with D perhaps matching TRBD2 (5 bases). V was cut by 3 bases and J by 1 base, with 10 bases left in between. The CDR3 consists of 15 residues. Germline assignment: CDR1 SGHTA and CDR2 FQGNSA. The DNA for the CDR3 is TGTGCCAGCAGCTTGGGCGGGCCGTCCTACAATGAGCAGTTCTTC. Amino acids: CASSLGGPSYNEQFF.

J is TRBJ2-1 and V is TRBV4-1, with D possibly TRBD2 on 5 matching bases. The germline gives CDR1 MGHRA, CDR2 YSYEKL. The CDR3 runs to 16 residues. The V end lost 5 bases, the J end lost 3 bases, and 17 bases lay between the germline ends. CDR3 loop: CASSAHQREIYNEQFF. The CDR3 region has the DNA TGCGCCAGCAGCGCCCACCAGAGGGAGATCTACAATGAGCAGTTCTTC.

The count of this clone is one. The chain combines TRBV3-1 (or the pseudogene TRBV3-2) with TRBJ2-7; 10 bases fit TRBD1. Germline values: CDR1 LGHDT, CDR2 YNNKEL (reference sequence). The V segment lost 6 bases and the J segment 5 bases; nucleotides outside the gene matches: 7. This CDR3 region has 14 residues. CDR3: CASSGQGVTHEQYF. The DNA of the CDR3 is TGTGCCAGCAGTGGACAGGGGGTAACCCACGAGCAGTACTTC.

V usage is TRBV3-1 (or the pseudogene TRBV3-2) and J usage is TRBJ2-7; 7 nucleotides line up with TRBD2. The junction had 5 bases not matched to a gene; V was cut back by 4 bases and J by 2 bases. Germline V gene sequence: CDR1 LGHDT, CDR2 YNNKEL (reference sequence). The CDR3 extends over 14 amino acids. The CDR3 protein is CASSPGLDAYEQYF. The CDR3 coding sequence is TGTGCCAGCAGCCCCGGACTAGACGCCTACGAGCAGTACTTC.